This TCR beta chain was identified in a study of OX40 agonist ivuxolimab in advanced cancers. Baseline was the first blood sampling point, followed by cycle 4 day 1 and cycle 7 day 1. The protocol was immunoSEQ multiplex PCR, while the TCRdb copy is restricted to in-frame clones and leaves out a portion. The sample lists more than 80,000 clones; approximately 90% were seen once. The CDR3 is 13 amino acids. Germline V lookup: CDR1 LNHNV, CDR2 YYDKDF (reference sequence). V was shortened by 3 bases and J by 7 bases, with 9 bases between the two germline ends. The sequences come from CD4+ or CD8+ T cells sorted from blood, collected in a trial of the OX40 agonist ivuxolimab. V gene TRBV15 combines with J gene TRBJ2-2; D is uncertain. The clonotype was recovered from an adult with an advanced solid tumor such as melanoma, head and neck, liver or kidney cancer. The CDR3 sequence is CATSSGVIGELFF. CDR3 coding DNA: TGTGCCACCAGCAGTGGGGTTATCGGGGAGCTGTTTTTT.